This TCR beta chain was identified in a study of shared clonotypes between healthy human individuals. Study-wide background: The cohort comprised two women and a few men. Their ages spanned 18 to 49 years.

Using immunoSEQ multiplex PCR, the repertoire was profiled, and TCRdb retains in-frame clones only, with some absent. The sample has under 2,500,000 clones, almost 96% seen once. The V end lost 5 bases, the J end lost 4 bases, and 17 bases lay between the germline ends. Germline CDR1 SGHAT, CDR2 FQNNGV. The CDR3 consists of 15 residues. This TCR came from a man younger than 30 in good health. V is TRBV11-2 and J is TRBJ1-2, with a possible D match to TRBD1 (5 bases). Sequenced sample: naive CD4+ T cells sorted from blood. The subset here: CD45RA+ positively selected. The CDR3: CASSASLGEVYGYTF. The CDR3, as DNA: TGTGCCAGCAGCGCTAGCCTGGGGGAGGTCTATGGCTACACCTTC.